Below are 29 T cell receptor beta chains sequenced from a single sample in a study of post-analysis software for immune sequencing data (dated by TCRdb to the mid-2010s). These receptors lack a known antigen. Points the paper makes about the study in general: Patients showed significantly higher frequencies than controls for roughly 5 TRBV segments, among them TRBV5-6, TRBV5-1 and TRBV20-1.

The library was produced with PCR. The sequencer listed for this sample is Illumina HiSeq 2500. To reduce PCR and sequencing biases, unique molecular identifiers were incorporated into the TCR beta cDNA libraries. TCRdb trimmed public reads at Q25 via fastp, called clones via MiXCR and kept in-frame beta chains. When rows share a CDR3 protein, they turn into one entry using the most common DNA and genes. The sample table lists hundreds of thousands of distinct CDR3 sequences, about 57% of them with a count of one. Under 6% of the sample belongs to the ten largest clones. Sequenced: blood. These TCRs come from a girl aged 5 to 17 with multiple sclerosis.

This clonotype was seen only a few times. The chain joins TRBV28 to TRBJ2-6; D call uncertain. The CDR3 totals 17 residues. Trimming shortened V by 6 bases and J by 0 bases, and 15 bases separated the two germline ends. The germline V gene has CDR1 MDHEN and CDR2 SYDVKM. CDR3 loop: CASRNQGRHSGANVLTF. DNA of the CDR3: TGTGCCAGCAGAAACCAAGGACGGCACTCTGGGGCCAACGTCCTGACTTTC.

This chain connects TRBV12-3 or TRBV12-4 to TRBJ2-7, with TRBD2 matching 9 bases. V shed 2 bases and J 4 bases; nucleotides not matched to a gene: 15. This CDR3 has 18 residues. The CDR3 protein is CASSLSHRDSGSLYEQYF. The CDR3 nucleotides read TGTGCCAGCAGTTTATCCCATAGGGATAGCGGGAGCCTATACGAGCAGTACTTC.

As DNA, the CDR3 is TGCGCCAGCAGCCCCTGGTCGACAGAAAACATTCAGTACTTC. Protein: CASSPWSTENIQYF. This chain connects TRBV5-1 to TRBJ2-7; the D gene is possibly TRBD1 (5 bases). The DNA end is more similar to TRBJ2-4, so the J call may be wrong. CDR1 is SGHRS and CDR2 is YFSETQ in the germline V gene. This CDR3 comprises 14 residues.

This clonotype has more than one count but fewer than ten. The rearrangement links TRBV29-1 to TRBJ2-7, with D tentatively TRBD2 (5 bases). Germline V gene data show CDR1 as SQVTM and CDR2 as ANQGSEA. The CDR3 runs to 13 residues. The V gene lost 6 bases and the J gene lost 2 bases, with 14 bases spanning the gap. This chain's CDR3 is CSVKLDFPYEQYF. The CDR3 coding sequence is TGCAGCGTGAAACTAGACTTTCCCTACGAGCAGTACTTC.

V is TRBV15 and J is TRBJ2-1; D is perhaps TRBD1 (6 bases). Germline V gene sequence: CDR1 LNHNV, CDR2 YYDKDF (reference sequence). The CDR3 covers 13 residues. In nucleotides, the CDR3 is TGTGCGAGTGGGGGCACCTCCTACAATGAGCAGTTCTTC. The encoded protein is CASGGTSYNEQFF.

This clonotype was found a few times. V and J are TRBV29-1 and TRBJ2-7; a possible D gene is TRBD1 (6 bases). Trimming shortened V by 6 bases and J by 3 bases, and 24 bases separated the two germline ends. Germline CDR1 and CDR2: SQVTM and ANQGSEA. The CDR3 totals 16 residues. For the CDR3, the DNA is TGCAGCGTAGAGTTTCCGGGACATCAATTAGGCTACGAGCAGTACTTC. Protein sequence: CSVEFPGHQLGYEQYF.

The rearrangement links TRBV20-1 to TRBJ2-5; no reliable D call. The germline CDR1 and CDR2 sequences are DFQATT and SNEGSKA (reference sequence). Trimming cost V 6 bases and J 5 bases, with 13 bases left between them. The CDR3 loop spans 12 amino acids. For the CDR3, the DNA is TGCAGTGCCCACCCGGCGCATGAGACCCAGTACTTC. Translated: CSAHPAHETQYF.

About this clonotype: At one of its ends the junction is not consistent with the germline gene, which may arise from a read error. The chain is built from TRBV10-3 and TRBJ2-1; 11 bases map to TRBD2. The germline V gene encodes CDR1 ENHRY and CDR2 SYGVKD. CDR3 length: 16 amino acids. The CDR3 coding sequence is TGTGCTATCAGCACAACTAGCGGGAGAATCTACAATGAGCAGTTCTTC. Translating gives CAISTTSGRIYNEQFF.

The gene calls are TRBV6-1 and TRBJ1-2, with D uncertain. Trimming shortened V by 5 bases and J by 6 bases, and 10 bases separated the two germline ends. The germline V gene has CDR1 MNHNS and CDR2 SASEGT. The CDR3 is made up of 12 amino acids. The CDR3 loop is CASSPLENGYTF. Here the CDR3 DNA reads TGTGCCAGCAGTCCATTGGAAAATGGCTACACCTTC.

The rearrangement joins TRBV6-6 to TRBJ2-3, with 9 bases lining up with TRBD2. The CDR3 is 15 residues long. The V segment lost 10 bases and the J segment 3 bases; nucleotides outside the gene matches: 11. The germline V gene encodes CDR1 MNHNY and CDR2 SVGAGI (reference sequence). The CDR3 region is CATLNLAGLTDTQYF. CDR3 DNA sequence: TGTGCCACCTTAAACCTAGCGGGATTGACAGATACGCAGTATTTT.

With respect to this clonotype: One base away lies a much larger clone, so this may be a sequencing read error. The chain combines TRBV12-3 or TRBV12-4 with TRBJ2-7; no reliable D call. The CDR3 consists of 12 residues. DNA for the CDR3: TGTGCCCGCAGTTTCTCCTCCTACGAGCAGTACTTC. It yields the protein CARSFSSYEQYF.

V gene TRBV7-6 combines with J gene TRBJ2-7; a weak D match, TRBD2 (6 bases). With 3 bases removed from V and 3 bases from J, the gap between germline ends came to 18 bases. Germline CDR1 and CDR2: SGHVS and FNYEAQ. The CDR3 contains 16 residues. CDR3 residues: CASSFRTPLGGYEQYF. The CDR3, as DNA: TGTGCCAGCAGCTTCAGGACACCTCTCGGGGGCTACGAGCAGTACTTC.

V gene TRBV5-1 combines with J gene TRBJ2-5; 11 nucleotides line up with TRBD2. The V segment lost 0 bases and the J segment 5 bases; nucleotides outside the gene matches: 3. CDR3 size: 15 residues. In germline, CDR1 is SGHRS, CDR2 YFSETQ. CDR3 bases: TGCGCCAGCAGCTTGGCCCCTAGCGGGGGGGAGACCCAGTACTTC. It encodes CASSLAPSGGETQYF.

V gene TRBV28 combines with J gene TRBJ2-5; D remains unclear. V dropped 6 bases and J dropped 11 bases, with 22 bases sitting between them. Germline V gene sequence: CDR1 MDHEN, CDR2 SYDVKM. The CDR3 is 14 residues long. This CDR3 is CASRMRPPSGEQYF. The CDR3, as DNA: TGTGCCAGCAGGATGAGGCCCCCTTCGGGTGAGCAGTACTTC.

The chain carries TRBV20-1 and TRBJ2-7; tentative D call: TRBD1 (6 bases). V lost 7 bases to trimming and J lost 3 bases, with 16 bases between them. This CDR3 has 13 amino acids. Germline V gene data show CDR1 as DFQATT and CDR2 as SNEGSKA (reference sequence). CDR3 loop: CSGGQGLNYEQYF. The CDR3 DNA sequence: TGCAGTGGTGGCCAGGGGCTTAACTACGAGCAGTACTTC.

This clonotype was seen a handful of times. The chain links TRBV7-7 to TRBJ2-5; 12 bases are shared with TRBD2. Trimming cost V 5 bases and J 3 bases; bases outside gene matches: 7. Germline assignment: CDR1 SSHAT and CDR2 FNYEAQ (reference sequence). CDR3 size: 16 residues. CDR3 loop: CASSLLRTSGEETQYF. CDR3 coding DNA: TGTGCCAGCAGCCTCCTACGGACTAGCGGGGAAGAGACCCAGTACTTC.

A single count supports this clonotype. The genes are TRBV7-9 and TRBJ2-1; 7 bases agree with TRBD1. This CDR3 is 15 amino acids long. Germline CDR1 is SEHNR and CDR2 is FQNEAQ (reference sequence). Trimming took 3 bases from V and 3 from J; bases not matched to a gene: 5. The CDR3 protein is CASSFRDRIYNEQFF. In DNA, the CDR3 is TGTGCCAGCAGCTTCCGGGACAGAATCTACAATGAGCAGTTCTTC. Full variable domain (rest looked up from reference TRBV7-9 and TRBJ2-1): DTGVSQNPRHKITKRGQNVTFRCDPISEHNRLYWYRQTLGQGPEFLTYFQNEAQLEKSRLLSDRFSAERPKGSFSTLEIQRTEQGDSAMYLCASSFRDRIYNEQFFGPGTRLTVL.

The chain joins TRBV12-3 or TRBV12-4 to TRBJ2-5; D unresolved. This CDR3 is built from 13 residues. Trimming removed 9 bases from V and 2 bases from J, with 13 bases in between. CDR3 residues: CASAFRQQETQYF. The CDR3, as DNA: TGTGCCAGTGCCTTCAGGCAGCAAGAGACCCAGTACTTC.

The gene calls are TRBV6-5 and TRBJ2-7; TRBD1 matches 9 bases. CDR3 length equals 14 residues. With 5 bases clipped from V and 5 bases from J, the junction kept 7 bases outside the gene matches. Germline CDR1 MNHEY, CDR2 SVGAGI. This CDR3 is CASSPHGTGNEQYF. CDR3 nucleotide sequence: TGTGCCAGCAGTCCGCATGGGACAGGGAACGAGCAGTACTTC.

A remark on this clonotype: One end of the junction does not line up with germline, which may come from a read error. The chain has TRBV20-1 and TRBJ2-1; 12 bases agree with TRBD2. The CDR3 spans 18 residues. The germline gives CDR1 DFQATT, CDR2 SNEGSKA (reference sequence). The CDR3 DNA reads as TGTAGTGCTAGAGTGTCTAGCGGGGGGGGAGGCGCCTACAATGAGCAGTTCTTC. Translated: CSARVSSGGGGAYNEQFF.

This clonotype was seen more than once but under ten times. J is TRBJ2-3 and V is TRBV6-4; tentatively, D is TRBD1 or TRBD2 (5 bases each). Trimming took off 5 bases at V and 0 bases at J, with 9 bases between the two ends. The CDR3 sequence is 14 residues long. Germline CDR1 is MRHNA and CDR2 is SNTAGT. This chain's CDR3 is CASSTGRSTDTQYF. As DNA, the CDR3 is TGTGCCAGCAGTACGGGACGAAGCACAGATACGCAGTATTTT.

The V gene is TRBV12-3 or TRBV12-4, the J gene TRBJ2-1; D call uncertain. This CDR3 region has 15 residues. V lost 1 base, J lost 2 bases, and 9 bases lay in between. Here the CDR3 DNA reads TGTGCCAGCAGTTTAGGAATGATTGCCTACAATGAGCAGTTCTTC. Translation gives CASSLGMIAYNEQFF.

V is TRBV28 and J is TRBJ2-7; D perhaps matches TRBD2 (5 bases). This CDR3 has 14 residues. Trimming took 5 bases from V and 0 from J, leaving 11 bases between them. Germline V gene sequence: CDR1 MDHEN, CDR2 SYDVKM. The CDR3 spells CASSPPGSSYEQYF. CDR3 DNA sequence: TGTGCCAGCAGTCCCCCGGGGAGCTCCTACGAGCAGTACTTC.

The chain is built from TRBV6-5 and TRBJ2-4; D is possibly TRBD1 (5 bases). The CDR3 runs to 15 residues. V was trimmed by 6 bases and J by 1 base, leaving 13 bases between them. The germline V gene encodes CDR1 MNHEY and CDR2 SVGAGI. This CDR3 is CASSLRQGAKNIQYF. CDR3 DNA sequence: TGTGCCAGCAGCCTCCGTCAGGGTGCCAAAAACATTCAGTACTTC.

The chain couples TRBV20-1 to TRBJ2-3, with D possibly matching TRBD1 (6 bases). Germline values: CDR1 DFQATT, CDR2 SNEGSKA (reference sequence). Trimming pared 4 bases from V and 2 bases from J, leaving 19 bases between. This CDR3 spans 16 amino acids. The CDR3 DNA is TGCAGTGCTACGTCCCCAGGGGCTTTCGTCACAGATACGCAGTATTTT. It specifies CSATSPGAFVTDTQYF.

This rearrangement joins TRBV3-1 to TRBJ2-7, with D unresolved. CDR1 is LGHDT and CDR2 is YNNKEL in the germline V gene (reference sequence). Trimming pared 5 bases from V and 6 bases from J, leaving 14 bases between. The CDR3 loop spans 13 amino acids. CDR3 sequence: CASSVQFMVEQYF. Written as DNA, the CDR3 is TGTGCCAGCAGCGTCCAATTTATGGTCGAGCAGTACTTC.

The gene calls are TRBV29-1 and TRBJ2-5; D is undetermined. The J call is doubtful: the DNA matches TRBJ2-7 better. CDR1 is SQVTM, CDR2 ANQGSEA, per germline. The CDR3 totals 11 residues. This chain's CDR3 is CSVQIIGEQYF. Written as DNA, the CDR3 is TGCAGCGTTCAAATAATCGGCGAGCAGTACTTC.

The chain uses TRBV7-9 and TRBJ2-5; TRBD2 is a possible D gene (5 bases). Germline CDR1 SEHNR, CDR2 FQNEAQ (reference sequence). There are 15 residues in the CDR3. The germline V and J ends were trimmed by 5 bases and 5 bases, with 18 bases remaining between them. This CDR3 reads CASSPFDGVGETQYF. Here the CDR3 DNA reads TGTGCCAGCAGCCCTTTCGACGGGGTCGGGGAGACCCAGTACTTC.

The rearrangement joins TRBV14 to TRBJ2-7; D remains ambiguous. The ends were cut back, 4 bases at V and 4 bases at J, with 14 bases in the middle. CDR3 length: 14 amino acids. Germline V gene sequence: CDR1 SGHDN, CDR2 FVKESK. CDR3 in DNA: TGTGCCAGCAGCCCCACGGCTGGTCGGTACGAGCAGTACTTC. Translating it yields CASSPTAGRYEQYF. The full variable domain, its missing parts supplied by reference TRBV14 and TRBJ2-7, is EAGVTQFPSHSVIEKGQTVTLRCDPISGHDNLYWYRRVMGKEIKFLLHFVKESKQDESGMPNNRFLAERTGGTYSTLKVQPAELEDSGVYFCASSPTAGRYEQYFGPGTRLTVT.